Presented here are 18 T cell receptor beta chains from one specimen sequenced in a study of blood T cell repertoires in COVID-19. TCRdb's table, derived via immunoSEQ multiplex PCR, lists solely in-frame clones and lacks some. The data show roughly 400,000 clones, with roughly 88% seen just once and approximately 1.5% held by the top ten. Material: PBMCs or T cells enriched from blood (not recorded which). These receptors were taken from a woman under 30 who had been exposed to COVID-19.

The chain employs TRBV7-2 and TRBJ1-4; 8 bases match TRBD1. Germline V gene data show CDR1 as SGHTA and CDR2 as FQGNSA. The CDR3 extends over 15 amino acids. V shed 5 bases and J 3 bases; nucleotides not matched to a gene: 5. The CDR3 spells CASSLRGLANEKLFF. CDR3 sequence (DNA): TGTGCCAGCAGCCTCAGGGGGCTAGCTAATGAAAAACTGTTTTTT.

The V gene is TRBV6-5, the J gene TRBJ1-1, with 7 bases fitting TRBD1. The CDR3 sequence is 15 residues long. The J segment lost 5 bases and the V segment lost 5 bases, leaving 11 bases of the junction unmatched. The V gene's germline CDR1 is MNHEY and CDR2 SVGAGI. Written as DNA, the CDR3 is TGTGCCAGCAGTAGACAGGGATTAGGGCGGACTGAAGCTTTCTTT. Translation: CASSRQGLGRTEAFF.

The chain links TRBV5-4 to TRBJ2-2; D unresolved. V lost 0 bases, J lost 0 bases, and 9 bases lay in between. Germline lookup yields CDR1 SGHNT and CDR2 YYREEE (reference sequence). CDR3 length: 16 residues. The CDR3 spells CASSLDIGANTGELFF. The CDR3 coding sequence is TGTGCCAGCAGCTTGGATATAGGAGCGAACACCGGGGAGCTGTTTTTT.

The chain couples TRBV19 to TRBJ1-1, with TRBD1 as a possible D gene (5 bases). The germline V gene encodes CDR1 LNHDA and CDR2 SQIVND (reference sequence). This CDR3 has 13 amino acids. Trimming took 9 bases from V and 3 from J, leaving 14 bases between them. DNA of the CDR3: TGTGCCAGCCAATACACAGGATACACTGAAGCTTTCTTT. This gives the protein CASQYTGYTEAFF.

The chain uses TRBV21-1 and TRBJ2-4; TRBD2, the table's D call, lacks a check against the DNA. TRBV21-1 is reported as a pseudogene. The CDR3 sequence is 17 residues long. The CDR3 DNA reads as TGTGCCAGCAGCGAAAATGCCCAGGGCGGGGAAGAAAACATTCAGTACTTC. Translated: CASSENAQGGEENIQYF.

To note about this clone: The sample contains more than one DNA sequence encoding this CDR3. The chain has TRBV5-1 and TRBJ2-5, with TRBD2 identical over 8 bases. The germline V gene has CDR1 SGHRS and CDR2 YFSETQ. The ends lost 4 bases at V and 1 base at J; junction bases unmatched: 3. CDR3 length equals 14 residues. The DNA of the CDR3 is TGCGCCAGCAGCCTCGGGGGGGTCCAAGAGACCCAGTACTTC. This translates into CASSLGGVQETQYF.

This clone was found once. The gene calls are TRBV4-1 and TRBJ2-7; TRBD2 matches at 7 bases. The CDR3 is 17 residues long. CDR1 and CDR2 (germline): MGHRA, YSYEKL. Unmatched junction bases numbered 10, after V lost 0 bases and J lost 2 bases. CDR3 bases: TGCGCCAGCAGCCAAGATAAGGAGCGGGGCTACCCCTACGAGCAGTACTTC. It is translated as CASSQDKERGYPYEQYF.

The chain combines TRBV28 with TRBJ1-2; 7 nucleotides match TRBD1. CDR1 is MDHEN, CDR2 SYDVKM, per germline. CDR3 length: 14 amino acids. V dropped 6 bases and J dropped 2; count of bases not matched to a gene: 6. The CDR3 region is CASRQGQLNYGYTF. Here the CDR3 DNA reads TGTGCCAGCAGGCAGGGACAGTTGAACTATGGCTACACCTTC.

CDR3 in DNA: TGTGCCAGCAGCTTAGAGCTCCTCTCTGGAAACACCATATATTTT. Protein: CASSLELLSGNTIYF. J is TRBJ1-3 and V is TRBV7-9; no definite D call. From germline, CDR1 is SEHNR and CDR2 FQNEAQ (reference sequence). The CDR3 length is 15 residues. Trimming stripped 1 base from V and 0 bases from J, with 7 bases between.

Only a few counts were recorded for this clone. The chain carries TRBV5-8 and TRBJ1-6; unclear D gene. CDR3 length equals 13 residues. The V and J ends lost 10 bases and 0 bases respectively, with 8 bases between them. Germline V gives CDR1 SGHTS, CDR2 YDEGEE. The CDR3 DNA reads as TGTGCCGGCACTAGCTCCTATAATTCACCCCTCCACTTT. Amino acids: CAGTSSYNSPLHF.

Regarding this clone: Other DNA sequences in the same sample also yield this CDR3. This sequence joins TRBV11-2 and TRBJ2-3, with 12 bases matching TRBD2. With V trimmed by 1 base and J by 3 bases, 2 bases remained unmatched. Germline V lookup: CDR1 SGHAT, CDR2 FQNNGV. The CDR3 has 16 amino acids. DNA for the CDR3: TGTGCCAGCAGCTTAGGGCTAGCGGGGGGGACAGATACGCAGTATTTT. It yields the protein CASSLGLAGGTDTQYF.

The rearrangement joins TRBV5-1 to TRBJ2-7; 7 bases fit TRBD1. From germline, CDR1 is SGHRS and CDR2 YFSETQ. Trimming took 4 bases from V and 4 from J; bases not matched to a gene: 2. This CDR3 is 12 amino acids long. CDR3 region: CASSRQGYEQYF. The CDR3 region has the DNA TGCGCCAGCAGCCGACAGGGATACGAGCAGTACTTC.

V is TRBV19 and J is TRBJ2-7; no clear D. The CDR3 loop spans 14 amino acids. The ends were cut back, 4 bases at V and 7 bases at J, with 17 bases in the middle. Germline loops: CDR1 LNHDA, CDR2 SQIVND (reference sequence). The DNA of the CDR3 is TGTGCCAGTAGTAAAACCCCCCGCGGTACGGAGCAGTACTTC. Residues: CASSKTPRGTEQYF.

The V and J genes are TRBV3-1 (or the pseudogene TRBV3-2) and TRBJ2-3, with TRBD2 matching over 8 bases. Unmatched junction bases numbered 6, after V lost 4 bases and J lost 0 bases. The CDR3 length is 16 residues. Looked up from germline, CDR1 is LGHDT and CDR2 is YNNKEL (reference sequence). The CDR3 loop is CASSRQLAVSTDTQYF. The CDR3 bases are TGTGCCAGCAGCCGCCAACTAGCGGTTAGCACAGATACGCAGTATTTT.

V and J are TRBV9 and TRBJ2-7; 8 bases match TRBD1. The germline gives CDR1 SGDLS, CDR2 YYNGEE. This CDR3 contains 11 residues. Unmatched junction bases numbered 5, after V lost 4 bases and J lost 11 bases. CDR3 residues: CASSTGQVEYF. The CDR3 DNA reads TGTGCCAGCAGCACGGGACAGGTCGAGTACTTC. The variable domain in full, with the rest retrieved from reference TRBV9 and TRBJ2-7, is DSGVTQTPKHLITATGQRVTLRCSPRSGDLSVYWYQQSLDQGLQFLIQYYNGEERAKGNILERFSAQQFPDLHSELNLSSLELGDSALYFCASSTGQVEYFGPGTRLTVT.

The chain has TRBV10-3 and TRBJ2-2, with 7 bases fitting TRBD1. CDR3 length equals 15 residues. Trimming at V came to 9 bases and at J to 0 bases, leaving 7 bases not matched to a gene. Germline V gene sequence: CDR1 ENHRY, CDR2 SYGVKD. DNA of the CDR3: TGTGCCATAAGAACGGACAGGTCGAACACCGGGGAGCTGTTTTTT. Its protein is CAIRTDRSNTGELFF.

V is TRBV14 and J is TRBJ1-6, with D possibly matching TRBD1 (5 bases). Germline-derived CDR1 and CDR2 are SGHDN and FVKESK. This CDR3 is built from 14 residues. Trimming removed 4 bases from V and 7 bases from J, with 11 bases in between. The CDR3, as DNA: TGTGCCAGCAGCCTAAACCGGGGGAATTCACCCCTCCACTTT. It is translated as CASSLNRGNSPLHF.

The chain recombines TRBV9 with TRBJ2-1; a weak D match, TRBD2 (5 bases). Germline V CDR1 and CDR2: SGDLS, YYNGEE. The CDR3 spans 14 residues. V shed 1 base and J shed 1 base, with 6 bases lying between them. The CDR3: CASSVRGSYNEQFF. CDR3 DNA: TGTGCCAGCAGCGTACGGGGATCCTACAATGAGCAGTTCTTC.